These 13 T cell receptor beta chains share one sample of origin, sequenced in a study of T cell responses to AZD1222 COVID-19 vaccine. Assay: immunoSEQ multiplex PCR; the TCRdb copy retains only in-frame clones and omits some. The table has roughly 180,000 clones, about 89% seen once. Here the sequenced sample was peripheral blood, taken 28 days after the second AZD1222 dose. The origin of the receptors is an adult who received the AZD1222 COVID-19 vaccine.

The rearrangement uses TRBV7-2 and TRBJ1-1; D gene unclear. In germline, CDR1 is SGHTA, CDR2 FQGNSA. This CDR3 has 14 residues. The germline V and J ends were trimmed by 2 bases and 1 base, with 8 bases remaining between them. CDR3 bases: TGTGCCAGCAGCTTAAATCCTAAGAACACTGAAGCTTTCTTT. It encodes CASSLNPKNTEAFF.

The chain couples TRBV5-5 to TRBJ1-1; tentative D call: TRBD1 (5 bases). The germline gives CDR1 SGHKS, CDR2 YYEKEE (reference sequence). The CDR3 consists of 15 residues. Trimming removed 0 bases from V and 3 bases from J, with 12 bases in between. The CDR3 DNA reads TGTGCCAGCAGCTTGGGACAATCGGGGGACACTGAAGCTTTCTTT. Translating gives CASSLGQSGDTEAFF.

This clone was detected once. This chain connects TRBV19 to TRBJ1-5; unclear D gene. The CDR3 is 18 residues long. Between the trimmed V and J ends, which lost 7 bases and 2 bases, there was a span of 24 bases. Germline CDR1 reads LNHDA; CDR2 reads SQIVND (reference sequence). CDR3 loop: CASTPPTVVLPGNQPQHF. DNA for the CDR3: TGTGCCAGTACCCCCCCGACGGTAGTTCTCCCTGGCAATCAGCCCCAGCATTTT. Together with reference TRBV19 and TRBJ1-5, the CDR3 gives the full variable domain: DGGITQSPKYLFRKEGQNVTLSCEQNLNHDAMYWYRQDPGQGLRLIYYSQIVNDFQKGDIAEGYSVSREKKESFPLTVTSAQKNPTAFYLCASTPPTVVLPGNQPQHFGDGTRLSIL.

This clone has just one count. The chain links TRBV5-4 to TRBJ1-1, with D possibly matching TRBD1 (6 bases). V shed 4 bases and J shed 5 bases, with 15 bases lying between them. This CDR3 is built from 14 residues. Looked up from germline, CDR1 is SGHNT and CDR2 is YYREEE (reference sequence). The DNA for the CDR3 is TGTGCCAGCAGCCTATGGGGGGCGGAGACTGAAGCTTTCTTT. Its protein product is CASSLWGAETEAFF.

The V gene is TRBV6-5, the J gene TRBJ1-5; unclear D gene. The ends were cut back, 6 bases at V and 0 bases at J, with 6 bases in the middle. Germline V gives CDR1 MNHEY, CDR2 SVGAGI. This CDR3 has 13 amino acids. The CDR3 nucleotides read TGTGCCAGCAGCCCCACTAGCAATCAGCCCCAGCATTTT. It specifies CASSPTSNQPQHF.

There are a few counts of this clone. The V and J genes are TRBV6-4 and TRBJ2-5; D might be TRBD1 or TRBD2, each matching 6 bases. The germline gives CDR1 MRHNA, CDR2 SNTAGT. The CDR3 is 13 amino acids. Trimming shortened V by 5 bases and J by 5 bases, and 12 bases separated the two germline ends. The CDR3 loop is CASSPGAEETQYF. The CDR3 bases are TGTGCCAGCAGTCCGGGGGCGGAGGAGACCCAGTACTTC.

This chain uses TRBV5-4 with TRBJ2-5; possible D gene TRBD1, 7 bases. Looked up from germline, CDR1 is SGHNT and CDR2 is YYREEE (reference sequence). V lost 2 bases and J 1 base, leaving 21 bases between the germline ends. This CDR3 spans 18 amino acids. CDR3 nucleotides: TGTGCCAGCAGCTTAGGCCCGGACAGGAGGGGGTCCCAAGAGACCCAGTACTTC. It translates to CASSLGPDRRGSQETQYF.

The V call is TRBV19, the J call TRBJ1-1; D unresolved. The CDR3 totals 11 residues. Trimming cost V 7 bases and J 5 bases, with 8 bases left between them. Germline V gene sequence: CDR1 LNHDA, CDR2 SQIVND (reference sequence). CDR3 in DNA: TGTGCCAGTACCGCCGGAACTGAAGCTTTCTTT. It codes for CASTAGTEAFF.

In DNA form, the CDR3 reads TGTGCAAGTCGCTTACCAAACCGGGACAGGGGTACCGGGGAGCTGTTTTTT. Translation: CASRLPNRDRGTGELFF. The rearrangement joins TRBV12-2 to TRBJ2-2; TRBD1 is the table's D call and was not checked against the DNA. TRBV12-2 is tagged as a pseudogene. The CDR3 sequence is 17 residues long.

The chain joins TRBV7-9 to TRBJ2-7, with 9 bases fitting TRBD1. The CDR3 has 15 amino acids. V gave up 5 bases and J gave up 3 bases; unmatched junction bases: 8. In germline, CDR1 is SEHNR, CDR2 FQNEAQ (reference sequence). DNA of the CDR3: TGTGCCAGCAGCGAAACCGGGACAGGGATCTACGAGCAGTACTTC. Translating gives CASSETGTGIYEQYF.

The count of this clone is one. V gene TRBV2 combines with J gene TRBJ2-2, with D unresolved. The CDR3 runs to 14 residues. Germline V gene data show CDR1 as SNHLY and CDR2 as FYNNEI. Between the trimmed V and J ends, which lost 0 bases and 6 bases, there was a span of 8 bases. CDR3 sequence reads: CASSEALKAGELFF. As DNA, the CDR3 is TGTGCCAGCAGTGAAGCGCTGAAGGCCGGGGAGCTGTTTTTT.

The chain has TRBV3-1 (or the pseudogene TRBV3-2) and TRBJ2-1; no clear D gene. Looked up from germline, CDR1 is LGHDT and CDR2 is YNNKEL (reference sequence). Trimming stripped 4 bases from V and 2 bases from J, with 3 bases between. CDR3 size: 12 residues. The CDR3, as DNA: TGTGCCAGCAGCCTGGCCTACAATGAGCAGTTCTTC. It is translated as CASSLAYNEQFF.

This clone occurred once. This chain links TRBV4-2 with TRBJ2-1, with 7 bases matching TRBD1. Germline V gene lookup returns CDR1 LGHNA and CDR2 YNFKEQ. The CDR3 runs to 16 residues. V lost 0 bases and J lost 9; bases outside the gene matches: 11. The CDR3 nucleotides are TGTGCCAGCAGCCAAGATAGCAAGAGGGGGCAAGGTGAGCAGTTCTTC. Translation: CASSQDSKRGQGEQFF.